These T cell receptor beta chains were read from a single sample in a study of shared clonotypes between healthy human individuals. Profiling relied on immunoSEQ multiplex PCR, and the TCRdb table lists in-frame clones only, not all of them. The data show 2 million to 2.5 million clones, around 92% seen once. Sequencing was carried out using naive CD4+ T cells from PBMCs. These receptors were taken from a man aged 18 to 30 in good health. Some clones in this sample may be carry-over from other donors' samples. CDR3s include the opening cysteine and the closing phenylalanine or tryptophan. A D gene is named only where the DNA matches it firmly.

v_call: TRBV2
d_call: -
j_call: TRBJ2-1
cdr3_nt: TGTGCCAGCACCCCCCAAGGCGGAGCCTACAATGAGCAGTTCTTC
cdr3_aa: CASTPQGGAYNEQFF

v_call: TRBV28
d_call: -
j_call: TRBJ2-3
cdr3_nt: TGTGCCAGCAGCTCCCTAGGAAGAAGTGGAGATACGCAGTATTTT
cdr3_aa: CASSSLGRSGDTQYF

v_call: TRBV7-9
d_call: -
j_call: TRBJ1-3
cdr3_nt: TGTGCCAGCAGCTTATTAATTGGGGAGGACACCATATATTTT
cdr3_aa: CASSLLIGEDTIYF

v_call: TRBV28
d_call: -
j_call: TRBJ1-4
cdr3_nt: TGTGCCAGCAACAAGGGGGGAGGCGGGGGCGAGAATGAAAAACTGTTTTTT
cdr3_aa: CASNKGGGGGENEKLFF

v_call: TRBV7-9
d_call: -
j_call: TRBJ2-1
cdr3_nt: TGTGCCAGCAGCGTCCCGAGGGAGCTTCTCTACAATGAGCAGTTCTTC
cdr3_aa: CASSVPRELLYNEQFF

v_call: TRBV7-3
d_call: -
j_call: TRBJ2-2
cdr3_nt: TGTGCCAGCAGCTTAGGTTTAGGCGGCGGGGAGCTGTTTTTT
cdr3_aa: CASSLGLGGGELFF

v_call: TRBV5-1
d_call: -
j_call: TRBJ1-4
cdr3_nt: TGCGCCAGCAGCTTGCGAAGAGGGGAGGATGTCGGGGTTAGCGAAAAACTGTTTTTT
cdr3_aa: CASSLRRGEDVGVSEKLFF

v_call: TRBV9
d_call: -
j_call: TRBJ2-6
cdr3_nt: TGTGCCAGCAGCAAGGACCTCTCTGGGGCCAACGTCCTGACTTTC
cdr3_aa: CASSKDLSGANVLTF

v_call: TRBV4-1
d_call: -
j_call: TRBJ2-7
cdr3_nt: TGCGCCAGCAGCCAGGTAGCTGGCGAGCAGTACTTC
cdr3_aa: CASSQVAGEQYF

v_call: TRBV29-1
d_call: -
j_call: TRBJ2-7
cdr3_nt: TGCAGCGTTAGTCGGACTCCCTGGGAGCAGTACTTC
cdr3_aa: CSVSRTPWEQYF

v_call: TRBV5-1
d_call: -
j_call: TRBJ1-3
cdr3_nt: TGCGCCAGCAGCCCGGACGGTGCCTCTGGAAACACCATATATTTT
cdr3_aa: CASSPDGASGNTIYF

v_call: TRBV18
d_call: TRBD1
j_call: TRBJ2-7
cdr3_nt: TGTGCCAGCTCACCACGGACCGGACAGGGGGCCTACGAGCAGTACTTC
cdr3_aa: CASSPRTGQGAYEQYF

v_call: TRBV9
d_call: -
j_call: TRBJ1-4
cdr3_nt: TGTGCCAGCAGCGTGCGGGGGGGTGAAAAACTGTTTTTT
cdr3_aa: CASSVRGGEKLFF

v_call: TRBV19
d_call: TRBD1
j_call: TRBJ1-2
cdr3_nt: TGTGCCAGTAGGAAACCGGGACAGAGCTATGGCTACACCTTC
cdr3_aa: CASRKPGQSYGYTF

v_call: TRBV7-6
d_call: -
j_call: TRBJ2-7
cdr3_nt: TGTGCCAGCAGCCTAATGGCGGGGGAGCAGTACTTC
cdr3_aa: CASSLMAGEQYF

v_call: TRBV2
d_call: -
j_call: TRBJ1-5
cdr3_nt: TGTGCCAGCAGCCGGGACTCCGGGCTCTGGCCCCAGCATTTT
cdr3_aa: CASSRDSGLWPQHF

v_call: TRBV12-5
d_call: -
j_call: TRBJ2-3
cdr3_nt: TGTGCTAGTGGTTTGGTAGGGGGGGATACGCAGTATTTT
cdr3_aa: CASGLVGGDTQYF

v_call: TRBV7-3
d_call: -
j_call: TRBJ1-4
cdr3_nt: TGTGCCAGCAGCTTAACGCCGGGGGCGGGCGAAAAACTGTTTTTT
cdr3_aa: CASSLTPGAGEKLFF

v_call: TRBV7-8
d_call: TRBD2
j_call: TRBJ2-7
cdr3_nt: TGTGCCAGCAGCTCACGACTAGCGGGAGTATACGAGCAGTACTTC
cdr3_aa: CASSSRLAGVYEQYF

v_call: TRBV6-6
d_call: TRBD2
j_call: TRBJ2-7
cdr3_nt: TGTGCCAGCAGCCCTCGGGGGGGCCACGAGCAGTACTTC
cdr3_aa: CASSPRGGHEQYF

v_call: TRBV27
d_call: -
j_call: TRBJ2-5
cdr3_nt: TGTGCCAGCAGCCGGGACGTGAGGGGCGGGCGGACCCAGTACTTC
cdr3_aa: CASSRDVRGGRTQYF

v_call: TRBV27
d_call: TRBD1
j_call: TRBJ1-2
cdr3_nt: TGTGCCAGCAGTAAAGGCCCGGGACAGGGGGACTATGGCTACACCTTC
cdr3_aa: CASSKGPGQGDYGYTF